Listed here is a single TCR beta chain. The sample is drawn from a study of cytomegalovirus exposure and HLA in healthy donors. CDR3 length: 19 amino acids. Germline lookup yields CDR1 SGHKS and CDR2 YYEKEE (reference sequence). After removal of 4 bases from V and 1 base from J, the junction contained 10 bases not matched to a gene. PCR amplification relied on 60 Vbeta primers (plus 13 Jbeta primers). Assay: immunoSEQ multiplex PCR; the TCRdb copy retains only in-frame clones and omits some. The sample includes tens of thousands of clones, around 80% of them seen just once. The chain has TRBV5-5 and TRBJ2-3, with TRBD2 matching over 15 bases. This TCR came from a man aged 35 to 55 in good health and CMV-seronegative. The sample comprised PBMCs. CDR3 DNA sequence: TGTGCCAGCAGCCCGGGACTAGCGGGAGGAGTTGGGCGCACAGATACGCAGTATTTT. Protein: CASSPGLAGGVGRTDTQYF.